A single sample is the source of the 13 T cell receptor beta chains below, sequenced in a study of T cell responses to AZD1222 COVID-19 vaccine (dated by TCRdb to 2020 to 2023). The intended sense of this specimen's time point label: baseline before first vaccination. Library preparation employed the immunoSEQ multiplex PCR assay. Imported from immuneACCESS, the table was reduced by TCRdb to in-frame sequences with V and J called. These copies leave out some clones; in studies compared against another copy, an unresolved V gene accounts for under half, and the cause of the remainder is not known. In this sample the table shows about 150,000 clones, about nine tenths of which occur a single time. The top ten constitute roughly 1.9% of the sample. Sequences were derived from peripheral blood, sampled on day 0 of AZD1222 vaccination. The receptors come from an adult in good health.

This chain links TRBV7-2 with TRBJ2-7, with D maybe TRBD2 (6 bases). Germline CDR1 SGHTA, CDR2 FQGNSA. Deletions cut 0 bases from V and 3 bases from J, with 12 bases between. The CDR3 has 15 amino acids. CDR3 DNA sequence: TGTGCCAGCAGCTTAGCCCCGGGAGCCCGCTACGAGCAGTACTTC. Amino acids: CASSLAPGARYEQYF.

This chain uses TRBV4-2 with TRBJ1-1, with a tentative D call TRBD1 (6 bases). Looked up from germline, CDR1 is LGHNA and CDR2 is YNFKEQ. The CDR3 length is 14 residues. With 3 bases removed from V and 1 base from J, the gap between germline ends came to 9 bases. Written as DNA, the CDR3 is TGTGCCAGCAGCCATCTACAGGGGAACACTGAAGCTTTCTTT. It codes for CASSHLQGNTEAFF.

The chain links TRBV5-1 to TRBJ2-1, with TRBD2 as a possible D gene (5 bases). The germline V gene encodes CDR1 SGHRS and CDR2 YFSETQ. The CDR3 extends over 15 amino acids. With 0 bases removed from V and 4 bases from J, the gap between germline ends came to 11 bases. The CDR3 coding sequence is TGCGCCAGCAGCTTGGTGCCGGGGTTGTACAATGAGCAGTTCTTC. Amino acids: CASSLVPGLYNEQFF.

In DNA, the CDR3 is TGTGCCAGCAGCCGCAGGGGGAATGAGCAGTTCTTC. It yields the protein CASSRRGNEQFF. The rearrangement links TRBV6-5 to TRBJ2-1; TRBD1 matches at 7 bases. Trimming at V came to 6 bases and at J to 7 bases, leaving 3 bases not matched to a gene. Per the germline V gene, CDR1 is MNHEY and CDR2 is SVGAGI. The CDR3 is 12 amino acids.

J is TRBJ2-1 and V is TRBV27, with D perhaps TRBD1 or TRBD2 (5 bases each). Germline assignment: CDR1 MNHEY and CDR2 SMNVEV (reference sequence). The CDR3 runs to 18 residues. Trimming pared 4 bases from V and 0 bases from J, leaving 19 bases between. This CDR3 is CASSSGAPLISSYNEQFF. The CDR3 nucleotides read TGTGCCAGCAGTTCCGGGGCTCCTTTAATTAGCTCCTACAATGAGCAGTTCTTC.

The V gene is TRBV19, the J gene TRBJ1-5; TRBD1 matches at 10 bases. This CDR3 is 13 amino acids long. The germline gives CDR1 LNHDA, CDR2 SQIVND (reference sequence). The CDR3 protein is CASDRGQNQPQHF. CDR3 DNA: TGTGCTTCTGACAGGGGGCAAAATCAGCCCCAGCATTTT.

V is TRBV6-5 and J is TRBJ1-5; maybe TRBD1 (6 bases). Trimming removed 8 bases at V and 2 bases at J, with 13 bases between. Germline CDR1 reads MNHEY; CDR2 reads SVGAGI. This CDR3 is built from 14 residues. This CDR3 reads CASLGAGGNQPQHF. The CDR3 DNA is TGTGCCAGCCTAGGAGCAGGGGGCAATCAGCCCCAGCATTTT.

CDR3 sequence: CASSSLAGGPGEQFF. The CDR3 nucleotides read TGTGCCAGCAGTTCTCTGGCGGGAGGGCCAGGTGAGCAGTTCTTC. The V gene is TRBV28, the J gene TRBJ2-1, with 9 bases aligning to TRBD2. The CDR3 has 15 amino acids. Germline V lookup: CDR1 MDHEN, CDR2 SYDVKM. V lost 4 bases to trimming and J lost 9 bases; unmatched junction nucleotides: 10.

J is TRBJ2-7 and V is TRBV27; 15 bases agree with TRBD2. Trimming took 5 bases from V and 0 from J; bases not matched to a gene: 5. The CDR3 consists of 17 residues. CDR1 and CDR2 from the germline V gene are MNHEY and SMNVEV (reference sequence). As DNA, the CDR3 is TGTGCCAGCAGTCCTGGGACTAGCGGGAGGTCCTCCTACGAGCAGTACTTC. Translated, it gives CASSPGTSGRSSYEQYF.

This rearrangement joins TRBV28 to TRBJ2-5; 7 nucleotides align to TRBD1. CDR1 is MDHEN, CDR2 SYDVKM, per germline. V trimming: 7 bases; J trimming: 5 bases; junction bases outside the gene matches: 13. The CDR3 has 15 residues. DNA for the CDR3: TGTGCCAGCATCTTTAGAGACAGGGTCGGGGAGACCCAGTACTTC. It specifies CASIFRDRVGETQYF.

This clone was found once. This chain joins TRBV7-2 and TRBJ2-1; D call uncertain. The CDR3 spans 13 residues. Germline assignment: CDR1 SGHTA and CDR2 FQGNSA. Trimming shortened V by 5 bases and J by 1 base, and 6 bases separated the two germline ends. The CDR3: CASSPESYNEQFF. CDR3 sequence (DNA): TGTGCCAGCAGCCCCGAATCCTACAATGAGCAGTTCTTC.

The chain carries TRBV5-4 and TRBJ2-7, with D perhaps TRBD1 (6 bases). The CDR3 extends over 15 amino acids. Germline V gene lookup returns CDR1 SGHNT and CDR2 YYREEE (reference sequence). With 2 bases removed from V and 3 bases from J, the gap between germline ends came to 15 bases. The CDR3 DNA follows: TGTGCCAGCAGCTTTGGATGGCAACAGGGCTACGAGCAGTACTTC. Translated: CASSFGWQQGYEQYF.

V and J are TRBV25-1 and TRBJ2-3, with 12 positions matching TRBD2. Germline CDR1 is MGHDK and CDR2 is SYGVNS. V lost 3 bases and J lost 2; bases outside the gene matches: 3. The CDR3 is made up of 16 amino acids. This CDR3 is CASSDGLAGPTDTQYF. The CDR3 bases are TGTGCCAGCAGTGACGGACTAGCGGGGCCCACAGATACGCAGTATTTT.